These 29 T cell receptor beta chains were all obtained from the same sample, sequenced in a study of breast tumors, draining lymph nodes, adjacent tissues. Breast cancer patients provided tissue from their axillary draining lymph nodes. TCRdb fed the multiplex PCR reads into MiXCR, producing one record per CDR3 protein. This table has about 170,000 distinct CDR3 sequences, 30% to 40% appearing once. What was sequenced was axillary lymph node tissue. The receptor source for this set is a female donor with breast cancer. Some clones in this sample may be carry-over from other donors' samples.

This clonotype has ten or more counts. The chain joins TRBV5-6 to TRBJ2-7; 12 bases map to TRBD1. Trimming took 4 bases from V and 0 from J; bases not matched to a gene: 5. CDR1 and CDR2 from the germline V gene are SGHDT and YYEEEE. This CDR3 is built from 16 residues. The CDR3 here is CASSRTGQGASYEQYF. DNA for the CDR3: TGTGCCAGCAGCCGCACGGGACAGGGGGCCTCCTACGAGCAGTACTTC.

This clonotype was counted at least ten times. The chain employs TRBV7-9 and TRBJ1-4; 8 bases agree with TRBD1. J was trimmed by 0 bases and V by 5 bases; bases with no gene match: 5. The CDR3 consists of 16 residues. The germline CDR1 and CDR2 sequences are SEHNR and FQNEAQ (reference sequence). CDR3 nucleotides: TGTGCCAGCAGCCGACAGGGGACCTCAACTAATGAAAAACTGTTTTTT. Residues: CASSRQGTSTNEKLFF.

This sequence joins TRBV15 and TRBJ2-7, with D possibly being TRBD1 (6 bases). V was clipped by 6 bases and J by 3 bases, with 9 bases between them. This CDR3 is built from 12 residues. The germline gives CDR1 LNHNV, CDR2 YYDKDF (reference sequence). This CDR3 reads CATSQGCYEQYF. CDR3 bases: TGTGCCACCAGTCAGGGGTGCTACGAGCAGTACTTC.

V and J are TRBV14 and TRBJ1-2; D gene ambiguous. CDR1 is SGHDN and CDR2 is FVKESK in the germline V gene. V dropped 1 base and J dropped 7 bases, with 13 bases sitting between them. CDR3 length: 14 amino acids. CDR3 DNA: TGTGCCAGCAGCCAAGGAGGAAGAGGGTTTGGCTACACCTTC. It yields the protein CASSQGGRGFGYTF.

This clonotype was counted only a few times. This may be a read error, as it is one base from a much larger clone. The conserved closing phenylalanine or tryptophan is absent in this CDR3, likely reflecting a read error. The J gene is TRBJ2-7, the V gene TRBV20-1; 14 bases are shared with TRBD2. The CDR3 totals 14 residues. CDR1 is DFQATT, CDR2 SNEGSKA, per germline (reference sequence). The V and J ends lost 5 bases and 6 bases, in that order; junction bases with no gene match: 6. CDR3: CSARLAGGISEQYS. For the CDR3, the DNA is TGCAGTGCTCGACTAGCGGGGGGGATCTCCGAGCAGTACTCC.

The chain couples TRBV20-1 to TRBJ1-6, with 8 bases identical to TRBD1. V lost 6 bases to trimming and J lost 5 bases; unmatched junction nucleotides: 6. The CDR3 has 14 residues. Looked up from germline, CDR1 is DFQATT and CDR2 is SNEGSKA (reference sequence). The CDR3 spells CSARTGSNNSPLHF. CDR3 DNA: TGCAGTGCAAGGACAGGGTCGAATAATTCACCCCTCCACTTT.

This clonotype was found many times. The J gene is TRBJ1-4, the V gene TRBV12-3 or TRBV12-4; TRBD1 matches 9 bases. V lost 6 bases, J lost 8 bases, and 13 bases stayed unmatched. The CDR3 contains 16 residues. CDR3 sequence: CASSPGQGRRGEKLFF. In nucleotides, the CDR3 is TGTGCCAGCAGCCCAGGACAGGGGAGGAGGGGAGAAAAACTGTTTTTT.

This clonotype was recorded at least ten times. The chain employs TRBV6-5 and TRBJ2-6, with D unclear. The CDR3 is 15 residues long. V was pared by 3 bases and J by 0 bases, with 6 bases between. Germline values: CDR1 MNHEY, CDR2 SVGAGI. DNA for the CDR3: TGTGCCAGCAGTTATGAGATCTCTGGGGCCAACGTCCTGACTTTC. Protein product: CASSYEISGANVLTF.

This clonotype was seen repeatedly, ten times or more. The genes are TRBV10-3 and TRBJ2-7; no clear D. The germline V and J ends were trimmed by 0 bases and 4 bases, with 10 bases remaining between them. This CDR3 region has 14 residues. Germline-derived CDR1 and CDR2 are ENHRY and SYGVKD. CDR3 nucleotide sequence: TGTGCCATCAGTGAGTCTGACTCCCAATACGAGCAGTACTTC. It codes for CAISESDSQYEQYF.

A few counts support this clonotype. This sequence joins TRBV11-3 and TRBJ2-2, with 15 bases identical to TRBD2. The CDR3 runs to 17 residues. Germline values: CDR1 SGHNT, CDR2 YENEEA. J lost 4 bases, V lost 3 bases, and 3 bases had no gene match. CDR3 sequence (DNA): TGTGCCAGCAGCTTCCGGGGACTAGCGGGAGGCACCGGGGAGCTGTTTTTT. Its protein product is CASSFRGLAGGTGELFF.

This clonotype was detected ten times or more. The chain employs TRBV12-3 or TRBV12-4 and TRBJ1-4; TRBD1 matches 8 bases. This CDR3 comprises 14 residues. Unmatched junction bases numbered 9, after V lost 7 bases and J lost 8 bases. The CDR3 reads CASTERTGFEKLFF. The CDR3, as DNA: TGTGCCAGCACCGAAAGGACAGGGTTCGAAAAACTGTTTTTT.

This clonotype has more than one count but fewer than ten. This rearrangement joins TRBV28 to TRBJ1-5; TRBD1 is a possible D gene (6 bases). The CDR3 length is 14 residues. V was shortened by 6 bases and J by 9 bases, with 18 bases between the two germline ends. Germline CDR1 and CDR2: MDHEN and SYDVKM. CDR3 sequence (DNA): TGTGCCAGCAGCCCCGACAGGCGCCGAGGGCCCCAGCATTTT. Amino acids: CASSPDRRRGPQHF. Full variable domain (remainder filled in from reference TRBV28 and TRBJ1-5): DVKVTQSSRYLVKRTGEKVFLECVQDMDHENMFWYRQDPGLGLRLIYFSYDVKMKEKGDIPEGYSVSREKKERFSLILESASTNQTSMYLCASSPDRRRGPQHFGDGTRLSIL.

This clonotype was observed many times. V is TRBV20-1 and J is TRBJ2-7; D gene ambiguous. The length of the CDR3 is 10 residues. Germline CDR1 and CDR2: DFQATT and SNEGSKA (reference sequence). Deletions cut 5 bases from V and 1 base from J, with 3 bases between. The CDR3 spells CSAASYEQYF. The CDR3 coding sequence is TGCAGTGCTGCTTCCTACGAGCAGTACTTC.

In this sample, this clonotype turned up many times. This likely comes from a read error, as the CDR3 has no conserved phenylalanine or tryptophan at its end. V is TRBV7-9 and J is TRBJ1-4; perhaps TRBD1 as D (5 bases). Trimming removed 1 base from V and 6 bases from J, with 12 bases in between. Germline lookup yields CDR1 SEHNR and CDR2 FQNEAQ (reference sequence). The CDR3 totals 15 residues. The CDR3 loop reads CASSLGGRGHEKLFL. CDR3 coding DNA: TGTGCCAGCAGCTTAGGGGGCCGAGGGCATGAAAAACTGTTTCTT.

J is TRBJ2-7 and V is TRBV5-1, with 8 bases matching TRBD2. Germline V lookup: CDR1 SGHRS, CDR2 YFSETQ. J lost 8 bases, V lost 4 bases, and 17 bases had no gene match. The CDR3 loop spans 16 amino acids. CDR3 in DNA: TGCGCCAGCAGCATGATCGGGGGGGGCTTCGGGAACAAGCAGTACTTC. This encodes CASSMIGGGFGNKQYF.

This clonotype was observed at least ten times. The chain combines TRBV5-1 with TRBJ2-3; D uncertain. CDR1 SGHRS and CDR2 YFSETQ come from the germline V gene. CDR3 size: 14 residues. V shed 0 bases and J shed 2 bases, with 7 bases lying between them. This chain's CDR3 is CASSLGLFTDTQYF. As DNA, the CDR3 is TGCGCCAGCAGCTTGGGACTCTTCACAGATACGCAGTATTTT.

This clonotype was detected ten times or more. The J gene is TRBJ1-4, the V gene TRBV6-5, with D possibly TRBD1 on 5 matching bases. Germline V gene data show CDR1 as MNHEY and CDR2 as SVGAGI. This CDR3 contains 14 residues. With 4 bases removed from V and 8 bases from J, the gap between germline ends came to 14 bases. The DNA for the CDR3 is TGTGCCAGCAGTTCGCGGGGGGGGTACGAAAAACTGTTTTTT. Protein: CASSSRGGYEKLFF.

This clonotype was observed many times. The rearrangement links TRBV4-3 to TRBJ1-2, with 8 bases that match TRBD1. The germline CDR1 and CDR2 sequences are LGHNA and YSLEER. The ends lost 4 bases at V and 4 bases at J; junction bases unmatched: 5. The CDR3 is made up of 14 amino acids. The CDR3 bases are TGCGCCAGCAGCCCCGGACAGGGTTTCTATGGCTACACCTTC. It translates to CASSPGQGFYGYTF.

This clonotype showed up many times. The chain couples TRBV24-1 to TRBJ2-3; 12 nucleotides match TRBD2. This CDR3 comprises 16 residues. Germline CDR1 KGHDR, CDR2 SFDVKD. Unmatched junction bases numbered 7, after V lost 4 bases and J lost 6 bases. The CDR3 protein is CATSDRTSGKSDTQYF. CDR3 in DNA: TGTGCCACCAGTGACAGGACTAGCGGGAAGTCTGATACGCAGTATTTT.

This clonotype was seen repeatedly, ten times or more. This chain joins TRBV6-1 and TRBJ2-2; D uncertain. The CDR3 loop spans 15 amino acids. The ends were cut back, 1 base at V and 3 bases at J, with 9 bases in the middle. Germline loops: CDR1 MNHNS, CDR2 SASEGT. DNA for the CDR3: TGTGCCAGCAGTGAAGGGTCGGGCTACACCGGGGAGCTGTTTTTT. This translates into CASSEGSGYTGELFF.

On this clonotype: Just one base apart from a much larger clone, this may be a read error. The chain employs TRBV11-2 and TRBJ2-3; D uncertain. Germline V gives CDR1 SGHAT, CDR2 FQNNGV. V was clipped by 1 base and J by 5 bases, with 7 bases between them. The CDR3 totals 13 residues. The CDR3 is CASSLVSLDTQYF. In DNA, the CDR3 is TGTGCCAGCAGCTTAGTATCTTTAGATACGCAGTATTTT.

Ten or more counts support this clonotype. The rearrangement links TRBV6-1 to TRBJ2-3; 11 positions agree with TRBD2. Germline loops: CDR1 MNHNS, CDR2 SASEGT. The CDR3 is 16 amino acids. Germline trimming cut 5 bases from V and 0 bases from J; bases unmatched to any gene: 4. CDR3 DNA sequence: TGTGCCAGCAGTACTCGGACTAGCGGGAGCACAGATACGCAGTATTTT. Its protein product is CASSTRTSGSTDTQYF.

This clonotype was recorded a few times. Since a much larger clone is just one base distant, this may be a read error. V usage is TRBV6-4 and J usage is TRBJ2-7, with D possibly TRBD2 on 5 matching bases. The V gene lost 6 bases and the J gene lost 4 bases, with 13 bases spanning the gap. CDR3 size: 13 residues. CDR1 MRHNA and CDR2 SNTAGT come from the germline V gene. CDR3 amino acids: CASRRTLSYEQYF. The DNA of the CDR3 is TGTGCCAGCAGGCGGACTCTGAGTTACGAGCAGTACTTC.

This clonotype was seen ten or more times. This rearrangement joins TRBV18 to TRBJ2-3, with 7 bases aligning to TRBD2. The CDR3 length is 17 residues. Germline CDR1 KGHSH, CDR2 LQKENI. With 1 base clipped from V and 0 bases from J, the junction kept 7 bases outside the gene matches. Here the CDR3 DNA reads TGTGCCAGCTCACCACTACAAAGGACTAGAAGCACAGATACGCAGTATTTT. Its translation is CASSPLQRTRSTDTQYF.

This clonotype showed up many times. The rearrangement links TRBV9 to TRBJ2-2, with D perhaps matching TRBD1 (6 bases). CDR3 length equals 16 residues. The V gene lost 0 bases and the J gene lost 3 bases, with 12 bases spanning the gap. Germline V gene lookup returns CDR1 SGDLS and CDR2 YYNGEE. The CDR3 coding sequence is TGTGCCAGCAGCGTAGTCACAGGGATTGACACCGGGGAGCTGTTTTTT. Translated, it gives CASSVVTGIDTGELFF.

The chain has TRBV29-1 and TRBJ1-2; D call uncertain. V lost 8 bases to trimming and J lost 6 bases, with 13 bases between them. The CDR3 totals 11 residues. Germline V gene sequence: CDR1 SQVTM, CDR2 ANQGSEA. In DNA, the CDR3 is TGCAGCTTGGCCTCCAGTCATGGCTACACCTTC. Amino acids: CSLASSHGYTF.

The chain couples TRBV7-2 to TRBJ2-5; 8 bases are a match to TRBD2. Unmatched junction bases numbered 4, after V lost 5 bases and J lost 5 bases. From germline, CDR1 is SGHTA and CDR2 FQGNSA. The CDR3 has 13 residues. The CDR3 DNA reads as TGTGCCAGCAGCCACGGGGGGGATGAGACCCAGTACTTC. Amino acids: CASSHGGDETQYF.

This clonotype appeared once. The gene calls are TRBV5-1 and TRBJ2-1; 11 bases are a match to TRBD1. The CDR3 extends over 14 amino acids. With 7 bases clipped from V and 5 bases from J, the junction kept 5 bases outside the gene matches. CDR1 and CDR2 (germline): SGHRS, YFSETQ. The CDR3 DNA reads as TGCGCCAGCTCCGGACAGGGGGCGCACAATGAGCAGTTCTTC. Its protein is CASSGQGAHNEQFF.

Ten or more counts support this clonotype. The rearrangement uses TRBV7-9 and TRBJ2-1, with TRBD1 matching 8 bases. There are 16 residues in the CDR3. J lost 8 bases, V lost 2 bases, and 11 bases had no gene match. Germline V lookup: CDR1 SEHNR, CDR2 FQNEAQ (reference sequence). The CDR3 DNA is TGTGCCAGCAGCTTAATTGGACAGGGAGCCAGCGATGAGCAGTTCTTC. Protein: CASSLIGQGASDEQFF.